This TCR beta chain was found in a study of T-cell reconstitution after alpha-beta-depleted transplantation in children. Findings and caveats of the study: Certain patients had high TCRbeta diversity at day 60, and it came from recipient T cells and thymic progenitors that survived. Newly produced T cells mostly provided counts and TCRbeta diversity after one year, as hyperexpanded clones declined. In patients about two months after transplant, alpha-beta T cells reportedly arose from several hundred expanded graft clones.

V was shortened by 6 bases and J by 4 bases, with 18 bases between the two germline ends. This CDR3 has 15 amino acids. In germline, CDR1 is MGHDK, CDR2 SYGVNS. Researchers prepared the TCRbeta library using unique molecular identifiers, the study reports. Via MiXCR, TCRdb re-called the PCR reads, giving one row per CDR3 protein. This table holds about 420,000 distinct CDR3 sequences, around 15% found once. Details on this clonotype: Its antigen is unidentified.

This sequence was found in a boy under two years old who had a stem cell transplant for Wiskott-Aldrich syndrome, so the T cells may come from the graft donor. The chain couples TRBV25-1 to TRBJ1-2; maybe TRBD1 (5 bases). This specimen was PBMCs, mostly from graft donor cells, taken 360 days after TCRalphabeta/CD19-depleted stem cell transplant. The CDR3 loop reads CASSVRDPGLYGYTF. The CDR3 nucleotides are TGTGCCAGCAGCGTCCGGGACCCCGGGCTCTATGGCTACACCTTC.